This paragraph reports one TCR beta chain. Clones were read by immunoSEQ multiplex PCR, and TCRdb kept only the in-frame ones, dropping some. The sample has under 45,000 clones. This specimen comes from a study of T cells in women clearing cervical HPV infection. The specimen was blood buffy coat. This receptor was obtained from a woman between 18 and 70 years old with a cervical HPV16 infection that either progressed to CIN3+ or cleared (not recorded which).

The covered CDR3 bases are TGTGCCAGTAGTACGAATCTAGCGGGGGGCAACAATGAG. Translating it yields CASSTNLAGGNNE. The whole CDR3 sequence is CASSTNLAGGNNEQFF. The rearrangement links TRBV19 to TRBJ2-1; 11 bases match TRBD2. Read coverage stops 3 residues before the CDR3 terminus; the germline J gene supplies the remainder. V dropped 4 bases and J dropped 5; count of bases not matched to a gene: 7. CDR1 is LNHDA, CDR2 SQIVND, per germline (reference sequence). CDR3 length: 16 amino acids.